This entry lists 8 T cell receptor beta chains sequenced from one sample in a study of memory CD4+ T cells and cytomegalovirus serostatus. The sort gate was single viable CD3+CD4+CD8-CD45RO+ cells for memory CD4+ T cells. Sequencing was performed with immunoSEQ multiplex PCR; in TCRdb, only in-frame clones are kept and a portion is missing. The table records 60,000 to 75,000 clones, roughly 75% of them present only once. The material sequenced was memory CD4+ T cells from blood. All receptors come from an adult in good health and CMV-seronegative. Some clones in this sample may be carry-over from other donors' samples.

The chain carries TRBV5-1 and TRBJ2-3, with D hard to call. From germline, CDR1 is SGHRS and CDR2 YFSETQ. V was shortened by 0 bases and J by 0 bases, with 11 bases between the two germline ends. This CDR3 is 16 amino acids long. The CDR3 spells CASSLAHRASTDTQYF. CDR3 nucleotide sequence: TGCGCCAGCAGCTTGGCGCATAGGGCTAGCACAGATACGCAGTATTTT.

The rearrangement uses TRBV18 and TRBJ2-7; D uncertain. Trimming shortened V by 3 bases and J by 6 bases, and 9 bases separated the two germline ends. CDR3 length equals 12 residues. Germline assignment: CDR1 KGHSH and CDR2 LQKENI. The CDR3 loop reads CASSPTSLEQYF. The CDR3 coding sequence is TGTGCCAGCTCACCCACCTCGCTCGAGCAGTACTTC.

The CDR3 region has the DNA TGCGCCAGCAGCTTGCTAGCGGGAGCAGATACGCAGTATTTT. This codes for CASSLLAGADTQYF. V gene TRBV5-1 combines with J gene TRBJ2-3, with TRBD2 matching 10 bases. This CDR3 spans 14 amino acids. Trimming cost V 1 base and J 4 bases; bases outside gene matches: 0. CDR1 is SGHRS, CDR2 YFSETQ, per germline.

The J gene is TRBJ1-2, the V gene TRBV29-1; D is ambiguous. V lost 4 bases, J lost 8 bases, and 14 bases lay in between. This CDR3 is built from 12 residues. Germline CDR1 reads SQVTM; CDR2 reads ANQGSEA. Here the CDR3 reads CSVASGGWGYTF. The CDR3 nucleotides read TGCAGCGTTGCGTCGGGAGGTTGGGGCTACACCTTC.

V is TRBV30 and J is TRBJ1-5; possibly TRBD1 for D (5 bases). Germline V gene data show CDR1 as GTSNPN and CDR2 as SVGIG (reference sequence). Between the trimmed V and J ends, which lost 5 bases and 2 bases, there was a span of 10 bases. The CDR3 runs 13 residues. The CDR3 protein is CAWDTGGNQPQHF. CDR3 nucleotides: TGTGCCTGGGATACAGGTGGCAATCAGCCCCAGCATTTT.

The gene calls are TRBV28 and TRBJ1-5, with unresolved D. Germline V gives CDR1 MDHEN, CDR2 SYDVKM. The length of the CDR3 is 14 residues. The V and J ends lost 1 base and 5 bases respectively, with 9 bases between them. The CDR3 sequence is CASSLLALDQPQHF. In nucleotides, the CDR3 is TGTGCCAGCAGTTTATTAGCGCTAGATCAGCCCCAGCATTTT.

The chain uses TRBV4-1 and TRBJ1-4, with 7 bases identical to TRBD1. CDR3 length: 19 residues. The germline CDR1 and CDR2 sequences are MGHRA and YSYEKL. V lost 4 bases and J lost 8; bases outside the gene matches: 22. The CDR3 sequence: CASSRTYFSFQGVKEKLFF. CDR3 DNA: TGCGCCAGCAGCCGGACATACTTTTCCTTTCAGGGGGTGAAGGAAAAACTGTTTTTT.

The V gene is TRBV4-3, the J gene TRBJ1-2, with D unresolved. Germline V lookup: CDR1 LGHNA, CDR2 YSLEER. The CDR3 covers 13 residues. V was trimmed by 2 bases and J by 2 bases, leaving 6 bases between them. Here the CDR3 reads CASSQQQNYGYTF. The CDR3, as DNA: TGCGCCAGCAGCCAACAACAGAACTATGGCTACACCTTC.